These T cell receptor beta chains were read from a single sample in a study of T-cell reconstitution after alpha-beta-depleted transplantation in children. TCRdb passed the PCR reads through MiXCR, listing each CDR3 protein once. The table includes around 380,000 distinct CDR3 sequences, approximately 11% detected once. Sequenced material: PBMCs from the stem cell graft donor, taken from the stem cell graft. All receptors come from a human donor who donated a stem cell graft to a child with acute myeloid leukemia. Each CDR3 is given with its conserved first and last residue. A D gene is named only where the DNA matches it firmly. Only some rows state a clone size, as once, few, many or a class for expanded clones.

-	TRBJ2-2	TRBV10-3	-	TGTGCCATCAGTGAGCGCAGGGCGAACACCGGGGAGCTGTTTTTT	CAISERRANTGELFF
-	TRBJ2-5	TRBV7-3	few	TGTGCCAGCAGCCCCCAAGGACAGCAGCAAGAGACCCAGTACTTC	CASSPQGQQQETQYF
-	TRBJ1-1	TRBV20-1	few	TGCAGTGCTAGAGTCTCCAGGTCAGACACTGAAGCTTTCTTT	CSARVSRSDTEAFF
-	TRBJ2-4	TRBV4-3	few	TGCGCCAGCAGCCAGACAGGAGAGGGAAACATTCAGTACTTC	CASSQTGEGNIQYF
-	TRBJ2-7	TRBV4-1	-	TGCAGCAGCCAAGGTACAGGGACCTACGAGCAGTACTTC	CSSQGTGTYEQYF
TRBD1	TRBJ2-5	TRBV7-9	-	TGTGCCAGCAGCAGGCGACAGGGTTCAGGAGAGACCCAGTACTTC	CASSRRQGSGETQYF
-	TRBJ1-2	TRBV25-1	many	TGTGCCAGCAGTGGTTTGGGGTCTCATAACTATGGCTACACCTTC	CASSGLGSHNYGYTF
-	TRBJ1-4	TRBV20-1	-	TGCAGTGCTAGAGTTCAGGGTCGGAATGGCGAAAAACTGTTTTTT	CSARVQGRNGEKLFF
TRBD1	TRBJ1-5	TRBV6-5	few	TGTGCCAGCAGTTACTCGGGACAGGGGGGCAATCAGCCCCAGCATTTT	CASSYSGQGGNQPQHF
-	TRBJ1-2	TRBV6-1	-	TGTGCCAGCAGTGAATACGTCGGTGTTAACTATGGCTACACCTTC	CASSEYVGVNYGYTF
-	TRBJ1-2	TRBV29-1	many	TGCAGCGTTGACAGGAGTCCGGGCTATGGCTACACCTTC	CSVDRSPGYGYTF
-	TRBJ2-1	TRBV18	-	TGTGCCAGCTCACCCCCCTCGGAGTGGGCCAATGAGCAGTTCTTC	CASSPPSEWANEQFF
TRBD1	TRBJ1-1	TRBV9	few	TGTGCCAGCAGCGTAACAGGGGGCCTAGGAGCTTTCTTT	CASSVTGGLGAFF
-	TRBJ2-7	TRBV5-1	many	TGCGCCAGCAGCTTTGGGGGAATAAACTCCTACGAGCAGTACTTC	CASSFGGINSYEQYF
-	TRBJ1-5	TRBV7-3	many	TGTGCCAGCAGCTTAGGGTCGGAGCAGCCCCAGCATTTT	CASSLGSEQPQHF
TRBD1	TRBJ1-1	TRBV10-3	-	TGTGCCATCAGTGGGCAGGGGGGTAGGATGAACACTGAAGCTTTCTTT	CAISGQGGRMNTEAFF
-	TRBJ1-1	TRBV5-1	many	TGCGCCAGCAGTCGGTCGGCGGGGGGCCTCGCTGAAGCTTTCTTT	CASSRSAGGLAEAFF
-	TRBJ2-2	TRBV12-3/TRBV12-4	many	TGTGCCAGCATCCTAGTAGGGGTCACCGGGGAGCTGTTTTTT	CASILVGVTGELFF
-	TRBJ2-3	TRBV7-9	many	TGTGCCAGCAAAAGGGAGTGGGACTCAGATACGCAGTATTTT	CASKREWDSDTQYF
-	TRBJ1-1	TRBV6-5	few	TGTGCCAGCAGTTACAGCACTCTCCAGGGCTACACTGAAGCTTTCTTT	CASSYSTLQGYTEAFF
-	TRBJ1-1	TRBV20-1	-	TGCAGTGCTAGGTCCGGGACGGTGAACACTGAAGCTTTCTTT	CSARSGTVNTEAFF
TRBD1	TRBJ2-4	TRBV5-1	many	TGCGCCAGCAGCTTGTTGCAGGGGGCGGCCAAAAACATTCAGTACTTC	CASSLLQGAAKNIQYF
TRBD2	TRBJ2-3	TRBV7-2	many	TGTGCCAGCAGCTCCAGCGGGAGTCCAGATACGCAGTATTTT	CASSSSGSPDTQYF
TRBD2	TRBJ2-7	TRBV5-1	-	TGCGCCAGCAGCTGGCAGCGGGAAGCCCCGTACGAGCAGTACTTC	CASSWQREAPYEQYF
-	TRBJ2-1	TRBV7-6	-	TGTGCCAGCAGCCCCCCGAACAGGGTCTCCTACAATGAGCAGTTCTTC	CASSPPNRVSYNEQFF
-	TRBJ2-3	TRBV28	-	TGTGCCAGCAGTAGCCTCTGGGATACGCAGTATTTT	CASSSLWDTQYF
-	TRBJ1-1	TRBV5-1	-	TGCGCCAGCAGCCCGGGCCTCGGGGGCGAAAGTGAAGCTTTCTTT	CASSPGLGGESEAFF
TRBD2	TRBJ2-5	TRBV4-1	many	TGCGCCAGCAGCTCAGCGGGGGGGCATGAGACCCAGTACTTC	CASSSAGGHETQYF
-	TRBJ2-1	TRBV11-2	many	TGTGCCAGCACCTCCGCCCGGGACGGGGAGCAGTTCTTC	CASTSARDGEQFF
-	TRBJ1-6	TRBV5-1	few	TGCGCCAGCAGCTTAACCTTTGAGAATTCACCCCTCCACTTT	CASSLTFENSPLHF
-	TRBJ2-1	TRBV2	few	TGTGCCAGCAGTTGGGGATCGGAGTTCTTC	CASSWGSEFF
TRBD2	TRBJ2-1	TRBV20-1	few	TGCAGTGGGTTTGGGAGCGGGAGTTCCAATGAGCAGTTCTTC	CSGFGSGSSNEQFF
-	TRBJ2-1	TRBV3-1	many	TGTGCCAGCAGCCAAGGCCGAAGACAGGGAGGCAATGAGCAGTTCTTC	CASSQGRRQGGNEQFF
-	TRBJ2-5	TRBV29-1	few	TGCAGCGTTATAAGGGATGAGACCCAGTACTTC	CSVIRDETQYF
TRBD1	TRBJ2-7	TRBV15	few	TGTGCCACCAGCAGAACGACAGGGGCTTCGGGCGAGCAGTACTTC	CATSRTTGASGEQYF
-	TRBJ2-5	TRBV7-2	few	TGTGCCAGCAGCCCCCAACTAGTAGATGGAGAGACCCAGTACTTC	CASSPQLVDGETQYF
-	TRBJ1-5	TRBV20-1	-	TGCAGTGCTAGAGAAGGGCTCCAGCCCCAGCATTTT	CSAREGLQPQHF